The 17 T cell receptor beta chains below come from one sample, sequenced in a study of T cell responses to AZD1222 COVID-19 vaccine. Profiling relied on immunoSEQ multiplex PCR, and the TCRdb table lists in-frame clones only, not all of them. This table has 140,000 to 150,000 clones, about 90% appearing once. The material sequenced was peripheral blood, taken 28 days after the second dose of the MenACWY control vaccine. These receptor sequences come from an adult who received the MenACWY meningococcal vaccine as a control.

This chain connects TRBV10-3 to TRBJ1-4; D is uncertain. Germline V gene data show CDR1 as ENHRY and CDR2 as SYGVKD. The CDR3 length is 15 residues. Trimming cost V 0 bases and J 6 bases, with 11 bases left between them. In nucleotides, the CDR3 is TGTGCCATCAGTGAGTCTACTACGGCTGATGAAAAACTGTTTTTT. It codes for CAISESTTADEKLFF.

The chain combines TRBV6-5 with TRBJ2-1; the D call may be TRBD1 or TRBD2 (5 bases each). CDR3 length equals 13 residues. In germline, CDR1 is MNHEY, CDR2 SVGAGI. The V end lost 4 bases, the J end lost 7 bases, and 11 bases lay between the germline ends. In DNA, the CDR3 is TGTGCCAGCAGTTTGGGGGTGGGAAATGAGCAGTTCTTC. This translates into CASSLGVGNEQFF.

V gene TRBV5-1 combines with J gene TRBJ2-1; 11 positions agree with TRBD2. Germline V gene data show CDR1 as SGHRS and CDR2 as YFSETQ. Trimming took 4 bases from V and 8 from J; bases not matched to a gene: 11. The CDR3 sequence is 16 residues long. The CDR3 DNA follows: TGCGCCAGCAGCGTCCCACTAGCGGGAGTTATGGATGAGCAGTTCTTC. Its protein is CASSVPLAGVMDEQFF.

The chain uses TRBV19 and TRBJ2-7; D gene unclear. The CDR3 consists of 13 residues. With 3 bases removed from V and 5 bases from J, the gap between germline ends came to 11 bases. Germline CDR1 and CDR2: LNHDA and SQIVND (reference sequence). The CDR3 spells CASSMTTVDEQYF. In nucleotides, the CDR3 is TGTGCCAGTAGTATGACGACTGTCGACGAGCAGTACTTC.

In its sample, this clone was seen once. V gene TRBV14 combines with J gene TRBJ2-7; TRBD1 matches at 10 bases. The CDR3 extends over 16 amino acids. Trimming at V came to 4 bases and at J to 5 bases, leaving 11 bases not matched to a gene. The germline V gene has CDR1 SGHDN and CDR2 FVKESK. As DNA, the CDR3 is TGTGCCAGCAGCCCCTGGACAGGGGGAGGCTTCCACGAGCAGTACTTC. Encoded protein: CASSPWTGGGFHEQYF.

DNA for the CDR3: TGTGCCACCAGCACCATACTCTCAACCCAACCCTACGAGCAGTACTTC. Its translation: CATSTILSTQPYEQYF. The rearrangement links TRBV15 to TRBJ2-7; no firm D call. V lost 4 bases, J lost 2 bases, and 18 bases lay in between. Germline CDR1 is LNHNV and CDR2 is YYDKDF (reference sequence). The CDR3 contains 16 residues.

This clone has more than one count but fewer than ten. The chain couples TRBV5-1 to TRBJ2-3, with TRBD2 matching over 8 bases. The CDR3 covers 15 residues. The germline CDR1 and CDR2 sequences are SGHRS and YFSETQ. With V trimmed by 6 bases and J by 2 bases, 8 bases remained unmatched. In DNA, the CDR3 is TGCGCCAGCAAGGGAGTAGCGGGGTCCACAGATACGCAGTATTTT. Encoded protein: CASKGVAGSTDTQYF.

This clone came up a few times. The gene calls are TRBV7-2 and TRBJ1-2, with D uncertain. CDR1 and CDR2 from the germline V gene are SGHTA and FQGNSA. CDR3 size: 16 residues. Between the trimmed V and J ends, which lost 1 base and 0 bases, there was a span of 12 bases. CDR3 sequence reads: CASSLESDGANYGYTF. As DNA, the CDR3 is TGTGCCAGCAGCTTAGAATCGGACGGAGCTAACTATGGCTACACCTTC.

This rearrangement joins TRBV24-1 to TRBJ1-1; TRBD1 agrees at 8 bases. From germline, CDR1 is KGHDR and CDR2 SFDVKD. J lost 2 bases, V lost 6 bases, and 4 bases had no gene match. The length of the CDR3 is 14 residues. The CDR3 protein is CATSRTGPNTEAFF. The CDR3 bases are TGTGCCACCAGTCGGACAGGGCCCAACACTGAAGCTTTCTTT.

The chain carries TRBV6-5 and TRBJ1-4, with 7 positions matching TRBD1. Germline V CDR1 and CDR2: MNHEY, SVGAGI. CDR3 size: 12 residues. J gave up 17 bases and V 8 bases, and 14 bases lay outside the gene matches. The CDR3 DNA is TGTGCCAGCCGAAACCGACAGGGCACGTCTTTTTTT. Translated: CASRNRQGTSFF.

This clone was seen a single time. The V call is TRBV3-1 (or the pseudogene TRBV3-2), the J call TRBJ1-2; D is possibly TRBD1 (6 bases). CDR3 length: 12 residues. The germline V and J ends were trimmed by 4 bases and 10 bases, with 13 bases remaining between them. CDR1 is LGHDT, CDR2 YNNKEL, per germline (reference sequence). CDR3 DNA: TGTGCCAGCAGCCGGCAGGGGCTTCACTACACCTTC. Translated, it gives CASSRQGLHYTF.

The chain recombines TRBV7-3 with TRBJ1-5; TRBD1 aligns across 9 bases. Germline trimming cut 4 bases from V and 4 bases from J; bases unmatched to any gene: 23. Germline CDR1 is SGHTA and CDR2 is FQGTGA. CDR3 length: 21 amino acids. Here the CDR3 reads CASSCKPLDLRDRVINQPQHF. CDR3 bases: TGTGCCAGCAGCTGCAAGCCCTTAGACCTCCGGGACAGGGTTATTAATCAGCCCCAGCATTTT.

The CDR3 protein is CATSRVAPGERGWGELFF. The CDR3 DNA follows: TGTGCCACCAGCAGAGTAGCACCGGGGGAGCGGGGTTGGGGGGAGCTGTTTTTT. The chain employs TRBV15 and TRBJ2-2, with TRBD2 identical over 7 bases. Germline assignment: CDR1 LNHNV and CDR2 YYDKDF (reference sequence). Losses at the gene ends were 1 base for V and 8 bases for J; bases not matched to a gene: 16. This CDR3 has 18 amino acids.

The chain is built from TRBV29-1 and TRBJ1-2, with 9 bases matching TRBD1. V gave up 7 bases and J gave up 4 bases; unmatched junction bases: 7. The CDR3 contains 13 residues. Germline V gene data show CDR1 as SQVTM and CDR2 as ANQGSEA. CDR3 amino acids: CSGEGQGTYGYTF. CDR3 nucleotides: TGCAGCGGGGAAGGACAGGGGACCTATGGCTACACCTTC.

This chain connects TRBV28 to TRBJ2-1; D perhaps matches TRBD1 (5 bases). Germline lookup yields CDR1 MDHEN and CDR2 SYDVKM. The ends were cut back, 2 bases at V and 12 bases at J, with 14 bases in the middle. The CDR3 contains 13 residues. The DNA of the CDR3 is TGTGCCAGCAGTTTACCCCAGGGTATTGGGCAGTTCTTC. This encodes CASSLPQGIGQFF.

As DNA, the CDR3 is TGTGCCAGCACCAAACTAGCGGGAGGGGCCGGGGAGCTGTTTTTT. It specifies CASTKLAGGAGELFF. The rearrangement joins TRBV7-9 to TRBJ2-2; TRBD2 matches at 13 bases. CDR3 size: 15 residues. Germline values: CDR1 SEHNR, CDR2 FQNEAQ (reference sequence). The ends lost 7 bases at V and 6 bases at J; junction bases unmatched: 5.

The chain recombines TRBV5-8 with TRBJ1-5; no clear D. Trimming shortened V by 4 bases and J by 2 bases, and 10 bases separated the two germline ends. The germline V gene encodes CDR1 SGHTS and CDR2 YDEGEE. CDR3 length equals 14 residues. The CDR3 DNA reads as TGTGCCAGCAGCCGTGGAACGGGCAATCAGCCCCAGCATTTT. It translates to CASSRGTGNQPQHF.